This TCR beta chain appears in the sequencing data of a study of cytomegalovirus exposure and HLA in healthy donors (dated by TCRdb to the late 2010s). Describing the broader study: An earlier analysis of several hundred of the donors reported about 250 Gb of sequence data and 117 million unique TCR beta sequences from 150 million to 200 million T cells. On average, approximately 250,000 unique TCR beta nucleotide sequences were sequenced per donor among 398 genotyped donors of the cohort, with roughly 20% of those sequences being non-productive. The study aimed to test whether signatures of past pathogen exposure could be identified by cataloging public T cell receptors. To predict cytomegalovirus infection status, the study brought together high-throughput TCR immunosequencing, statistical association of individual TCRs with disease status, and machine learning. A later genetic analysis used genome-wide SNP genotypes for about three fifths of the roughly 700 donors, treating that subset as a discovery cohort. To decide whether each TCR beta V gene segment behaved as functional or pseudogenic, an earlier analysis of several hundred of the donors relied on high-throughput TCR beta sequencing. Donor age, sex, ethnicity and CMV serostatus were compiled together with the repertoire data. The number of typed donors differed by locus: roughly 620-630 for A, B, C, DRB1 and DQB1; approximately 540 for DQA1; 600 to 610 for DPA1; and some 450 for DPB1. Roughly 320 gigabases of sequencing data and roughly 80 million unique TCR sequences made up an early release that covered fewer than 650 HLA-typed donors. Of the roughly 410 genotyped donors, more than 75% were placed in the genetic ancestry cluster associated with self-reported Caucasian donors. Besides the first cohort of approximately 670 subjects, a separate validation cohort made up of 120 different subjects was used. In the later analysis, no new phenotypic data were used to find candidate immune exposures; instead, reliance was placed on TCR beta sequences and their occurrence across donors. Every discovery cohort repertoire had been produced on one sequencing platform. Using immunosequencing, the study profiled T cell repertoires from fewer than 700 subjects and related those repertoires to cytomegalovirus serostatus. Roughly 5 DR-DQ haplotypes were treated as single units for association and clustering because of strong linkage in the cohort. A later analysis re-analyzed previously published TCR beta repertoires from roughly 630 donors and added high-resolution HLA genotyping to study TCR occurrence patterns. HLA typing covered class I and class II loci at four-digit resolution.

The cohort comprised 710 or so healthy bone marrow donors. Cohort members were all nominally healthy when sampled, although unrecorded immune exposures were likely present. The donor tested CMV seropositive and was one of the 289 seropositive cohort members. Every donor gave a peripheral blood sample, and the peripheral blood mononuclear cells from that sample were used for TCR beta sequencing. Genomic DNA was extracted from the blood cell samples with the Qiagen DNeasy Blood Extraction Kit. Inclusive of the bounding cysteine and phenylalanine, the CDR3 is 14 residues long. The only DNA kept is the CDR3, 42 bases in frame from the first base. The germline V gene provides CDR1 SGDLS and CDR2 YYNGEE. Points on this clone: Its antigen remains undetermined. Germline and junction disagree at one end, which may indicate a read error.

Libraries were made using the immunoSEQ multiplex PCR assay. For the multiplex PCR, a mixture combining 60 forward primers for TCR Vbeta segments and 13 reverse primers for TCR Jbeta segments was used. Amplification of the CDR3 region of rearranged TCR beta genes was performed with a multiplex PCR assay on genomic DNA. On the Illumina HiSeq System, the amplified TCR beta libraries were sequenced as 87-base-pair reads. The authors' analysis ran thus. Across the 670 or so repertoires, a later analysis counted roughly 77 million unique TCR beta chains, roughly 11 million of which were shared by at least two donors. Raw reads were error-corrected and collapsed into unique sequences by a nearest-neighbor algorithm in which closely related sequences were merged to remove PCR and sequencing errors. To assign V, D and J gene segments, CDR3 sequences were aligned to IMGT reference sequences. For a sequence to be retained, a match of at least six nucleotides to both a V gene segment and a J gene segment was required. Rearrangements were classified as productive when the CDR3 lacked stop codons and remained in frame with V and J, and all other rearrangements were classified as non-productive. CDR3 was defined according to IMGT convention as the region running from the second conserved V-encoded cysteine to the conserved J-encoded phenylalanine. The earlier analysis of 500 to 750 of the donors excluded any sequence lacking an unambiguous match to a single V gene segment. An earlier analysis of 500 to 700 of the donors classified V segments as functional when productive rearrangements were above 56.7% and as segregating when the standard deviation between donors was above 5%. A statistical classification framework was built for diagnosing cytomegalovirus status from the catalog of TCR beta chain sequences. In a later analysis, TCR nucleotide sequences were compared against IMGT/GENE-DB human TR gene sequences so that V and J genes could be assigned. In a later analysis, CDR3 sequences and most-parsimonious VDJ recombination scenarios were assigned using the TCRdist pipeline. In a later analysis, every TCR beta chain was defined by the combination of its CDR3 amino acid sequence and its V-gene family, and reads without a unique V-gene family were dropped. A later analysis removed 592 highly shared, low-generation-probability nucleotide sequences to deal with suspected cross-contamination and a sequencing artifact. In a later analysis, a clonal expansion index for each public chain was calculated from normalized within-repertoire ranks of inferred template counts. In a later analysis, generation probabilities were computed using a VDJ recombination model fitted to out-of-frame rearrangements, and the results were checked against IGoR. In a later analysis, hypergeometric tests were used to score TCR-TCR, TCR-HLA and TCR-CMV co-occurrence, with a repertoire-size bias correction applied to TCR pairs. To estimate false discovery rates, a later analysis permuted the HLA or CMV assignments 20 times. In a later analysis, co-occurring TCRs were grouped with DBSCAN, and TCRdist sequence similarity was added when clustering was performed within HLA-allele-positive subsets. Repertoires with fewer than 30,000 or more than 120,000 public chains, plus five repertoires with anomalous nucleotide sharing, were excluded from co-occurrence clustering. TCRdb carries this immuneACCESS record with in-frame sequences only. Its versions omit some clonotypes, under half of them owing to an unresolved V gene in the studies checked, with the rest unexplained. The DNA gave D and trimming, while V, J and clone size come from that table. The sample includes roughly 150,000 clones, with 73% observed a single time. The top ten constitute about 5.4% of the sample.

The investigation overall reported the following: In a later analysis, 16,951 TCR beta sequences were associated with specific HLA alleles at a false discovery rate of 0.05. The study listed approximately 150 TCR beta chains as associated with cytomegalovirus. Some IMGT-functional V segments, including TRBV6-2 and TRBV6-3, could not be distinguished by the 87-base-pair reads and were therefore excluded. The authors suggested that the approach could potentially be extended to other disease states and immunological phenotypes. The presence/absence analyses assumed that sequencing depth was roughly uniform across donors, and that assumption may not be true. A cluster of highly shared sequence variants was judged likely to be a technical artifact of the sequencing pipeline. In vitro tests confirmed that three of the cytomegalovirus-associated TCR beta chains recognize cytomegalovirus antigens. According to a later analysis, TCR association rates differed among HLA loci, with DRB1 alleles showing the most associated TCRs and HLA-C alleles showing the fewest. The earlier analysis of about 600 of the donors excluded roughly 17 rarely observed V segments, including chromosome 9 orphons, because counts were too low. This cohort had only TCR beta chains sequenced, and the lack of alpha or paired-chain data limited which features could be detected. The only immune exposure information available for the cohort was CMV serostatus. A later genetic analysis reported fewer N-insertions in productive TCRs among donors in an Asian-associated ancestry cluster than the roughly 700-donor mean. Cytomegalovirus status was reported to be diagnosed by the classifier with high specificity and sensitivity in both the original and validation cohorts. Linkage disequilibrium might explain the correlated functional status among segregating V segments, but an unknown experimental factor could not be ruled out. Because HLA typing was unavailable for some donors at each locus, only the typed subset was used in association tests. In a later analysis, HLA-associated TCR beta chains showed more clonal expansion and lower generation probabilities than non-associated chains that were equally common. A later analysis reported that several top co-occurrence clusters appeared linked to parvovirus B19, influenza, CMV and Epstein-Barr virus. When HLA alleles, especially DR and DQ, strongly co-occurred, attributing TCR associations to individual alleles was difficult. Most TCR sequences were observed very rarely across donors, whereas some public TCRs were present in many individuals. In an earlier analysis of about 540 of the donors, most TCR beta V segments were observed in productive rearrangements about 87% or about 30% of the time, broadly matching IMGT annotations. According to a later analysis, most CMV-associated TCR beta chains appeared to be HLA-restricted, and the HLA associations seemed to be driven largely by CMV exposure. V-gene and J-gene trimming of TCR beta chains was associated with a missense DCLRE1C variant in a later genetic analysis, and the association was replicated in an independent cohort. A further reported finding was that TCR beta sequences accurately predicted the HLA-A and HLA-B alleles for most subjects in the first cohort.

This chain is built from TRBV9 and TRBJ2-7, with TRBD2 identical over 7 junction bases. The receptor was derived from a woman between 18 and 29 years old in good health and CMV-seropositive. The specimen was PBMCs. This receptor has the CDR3 CASSVGEGRYEQYF. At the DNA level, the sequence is TGTGCCAGCAGTGTAGGGGAGGGGCGCTACGAGCAGTACTTC.